The clone carrying this TCR beta chain was picked up many times. Its specificity is unknown. The read stops 3 residues short of the end of the CDR3; the missing end is completed from the germline J gene. TCRdb keeps only in-frame clones here, not all; method: immunoSEQ multiplex PCR. Observed are some 60,000 clones, no singletons, with the top ten taking 1.5% to 2%. This sample was included in a study of T cell clonality in common variable immunodeficiency. Germline CDR1 and CDR2: KGHSH and LQKENI. The V segment lost 6 bases and the J segment 3 bases; nucleotides outside the gene matches: 9. The CDR3 extends over 16 amino acids. Study-wide results and caveats: Shared TCRbeta clones were fewer between CVID subjects than controls. Fewer deletions and N-nucleotide insertions were reportedly seen in common variable immunodeficiency TCR beta sequences. The cause of increased CVID clonality remains unclear without subpopulation sequencing.

Source material: peripheral blood mononuclear cells. This chain links TRBV18 with TRBJ2-1; 9 bases fit TRBD1. The clonotype originates from a person aged 18 to 75 in good health. The CDR3 is CASSPKGQGFYNEQFF. Incomplete CDR3 DNA: TGTGCCAGCTCCCCCAAGGGACAGGGCTTCTACAATGAG.